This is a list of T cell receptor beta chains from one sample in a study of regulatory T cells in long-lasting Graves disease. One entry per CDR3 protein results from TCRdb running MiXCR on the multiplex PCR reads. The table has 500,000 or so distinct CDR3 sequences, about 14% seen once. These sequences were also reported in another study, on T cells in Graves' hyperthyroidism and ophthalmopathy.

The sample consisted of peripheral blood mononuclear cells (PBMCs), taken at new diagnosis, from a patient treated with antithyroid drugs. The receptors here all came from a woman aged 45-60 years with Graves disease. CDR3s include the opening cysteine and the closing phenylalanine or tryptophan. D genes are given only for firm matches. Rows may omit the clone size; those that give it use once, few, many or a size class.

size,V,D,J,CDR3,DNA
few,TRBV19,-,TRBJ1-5,CASSIVWRLRDTYSNQPQHF,TGTGCCAGTAGTATAGTCTGGCGGCTGAGAGATACTTATAGCAATCAGCCCCAGCATTTT
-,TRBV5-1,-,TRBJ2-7,CASSLALTYEQYF,TGCGCCAGCAGCTTGGCTCTTACCTACGAGCAGTACTTC
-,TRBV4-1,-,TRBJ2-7,CASSQGHRSRYEQYF,TGCGCCAGCAGCCAAGGCCATCGAAGCCGCTACGAGCAGTACTTC
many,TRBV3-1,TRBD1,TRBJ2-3,CASSLGQGPDTQYF,TGTGCCAGCAGCCTAGGACAGGGCCCAGATACGCAGTATTTT
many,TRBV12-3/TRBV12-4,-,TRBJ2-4,CASSLAVHHQGSAKNIQYF,TGTGCCAGCAGTTTAGCGGTGCATCATCAGGGATCGGCCAAAAACATTCAGTACTTC
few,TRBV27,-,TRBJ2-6,CASSPSLRRSGANVLTF,TGTGCCAGCAGTCCCTCTCTTAGGAGATCTGGGGCCAACGTCCTGACTTTC
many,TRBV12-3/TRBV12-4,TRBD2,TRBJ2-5,CASSEREGGSQYF,TGTGCCAGCAGCGAGCGGGAGGGAGGTTCCCAGTACTTC
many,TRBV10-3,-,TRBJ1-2,CATTGTNYGYTF,TGTGCCACGACCGGGACTAACTATGGCTACACCTTC
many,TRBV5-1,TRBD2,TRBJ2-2,CASSLASGRSGELFF,TGCGCCAGCAGCTTGGCTAGCGGGAGGTCCGGGGAGCTGTTTTTT
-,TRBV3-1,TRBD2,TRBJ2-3,CASSRLAGGSDTQYF,TGTGCCAGCAGCCGATTAGCGGGAGGATCAGATACGCAGTATTTT
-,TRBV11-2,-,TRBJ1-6,CASSRGDVNSPLHF,TGTGCCAGCAGCCGCGGGGATGTCAATTCACCCCTCCACTTT
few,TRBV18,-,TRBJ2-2,CASSPEVYTGELFF,TGTGCCAGCTCACCAGAGGTATACACCGGGGAGCTGTTTTTT
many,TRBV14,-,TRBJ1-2,CASSQDQGPDGYTF,TGTGCCAGCAGCCAAGATCAAGGGCCAGATGGCTACACCTTC
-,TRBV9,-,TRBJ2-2,CASSVAPWRTGELFF,TGTGCCAGCAGCGTAGCACCGTGGAGGACCGGGGAGCTGTTTTTT
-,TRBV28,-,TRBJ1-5,CASSPVPGVNQPQHF,TGTGCCAGCAGCCCTGTGCCAGGGGTCAATCAGCCCCAGCATTTT
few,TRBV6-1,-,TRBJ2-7,CASSRASYEQYF,TGTGCCAGCAGCCGGGCCTCCTACGAGCAGTACTTC
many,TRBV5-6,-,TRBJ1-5,CASSGRMNQPQHF,TGTGCCAGCTCGGGTCGGATGAATCAGCCCCAGCATTTT
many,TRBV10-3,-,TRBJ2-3,CATNGVSTDTQYF,TGTGCCACCAACGGGGTGAGCACAGATACGCAGTATTTT
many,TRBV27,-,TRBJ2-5,CASSPMDSNLETQYF,TGTGCCAGCAGTCCCATGGACAGCAACTTGGAGACCCAGTACTTC
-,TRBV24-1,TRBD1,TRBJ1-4,CATSDSAGTGRANEKLFF,TGTGCCACCAGTGATTCGGCGGGGACAGGGCGGGCTAATGAAAAACTGTTTTTT
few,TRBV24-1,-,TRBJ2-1,CATSDLVTGSEQFF,TGTGCCACCAGTGATTTGGTAACAGGGAGTGAGCAGTTCTTC
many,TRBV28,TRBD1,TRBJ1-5,CASSGAGQANQPQHF,TGTGCCAGCAGTGGGGCCGGACAGGCCAATCAGCCCCAGCATTTT
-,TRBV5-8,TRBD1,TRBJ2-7,CASSLTQGAREQYF,TGCGCCAGCAGCTTAACCCAGGGGGCTCGCGAGCAGTACTTC
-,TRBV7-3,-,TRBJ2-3,CASSSEAADTQYF,TGTGCCAGCAGCTCGGAAGCGGCGGATACGCAGTATTTT
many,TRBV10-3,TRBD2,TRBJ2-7,CAISDTAGGSYEQYF,TGTGCCATCAGTGATACAGCGGGAGGCTCCTACGAGCAGTACTTC
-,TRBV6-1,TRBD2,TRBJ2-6,CASSLPQGGRGSGANVLTF,TGTGCCAGCAGCCTCCCCCAGGGTGGGAGGGGCTCTGGGGCCAACGTCCTGACTTTC
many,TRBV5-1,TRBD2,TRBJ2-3,CASSEELAGGTDTQYF,TGCGCCAGCAGCGAGGAACTAGCGGGAGGGACAGATACGCAGTATTTT
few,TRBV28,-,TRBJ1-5,CASSLLRISTDTQHF,TGTGCCAGCAGTTTATTAAGGATCTCCACAGATACGCAGCATTTT
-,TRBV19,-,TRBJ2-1,CATTGQGYNEQFF,TGTGCCACCACGGGGCAGGGGTACAATGAGCAGTTCTTC
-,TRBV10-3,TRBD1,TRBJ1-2,CAISGDRGTYGYTF,TGTGCCATCAGTGGGGACAGGGGGACCTATGGCTACACCTTC
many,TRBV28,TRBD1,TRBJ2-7,CASSFLRQGRNEQYF,TGTGCCAGCAGTTTTCTGAGACAGGGACGCAACGAGCAGTACTTC
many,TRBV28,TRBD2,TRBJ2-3,CASSLPPGRETRDTQYF,TGTGCCAGCAGTTTACCCCCAGGGCGGGAGACGAGAGATACGCAGTATTTT
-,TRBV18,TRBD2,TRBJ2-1,CASSITSELAGDYNEQFF,TGTGCCAGCTCGATAACGTCCGAACTAGCGGGGGACTACAATGAGCAGTTCTTC
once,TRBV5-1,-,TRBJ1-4,CASTSLGGTNEKLFF,TGCGCCAGCACATCTCTGGGGGGAACTAATGAAAAACTGTTTTTT
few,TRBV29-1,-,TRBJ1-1,CSVGGYRAHTEAFF,TGCAGCGTGGGGGGTTACAGGGCCCACACTGAAGCTTTCTTT